This T cell receptor (beta chain) emerged from a study of blood T cell repertoires in COVID-19. Study-wide context: COVID-19 samples collected from the United States, Italy and Spain covered acute and convalescent phases.

Sequencing was performed with immunoSEQ multiplex PCR; in TCRdb, only in-frame clones are kept and a portion is missing. This sample has approximately 300,000 clones; roughly 90% occur once, and the top ten carry nearly 6.5%. Trimming removed 3 bases from V and 6 bases from J, with 6 bases in between. There are 12 residues in the CDR3. Germline V gene sequence: CDR1 WSHSY, CDR2 SAAADI. The chain combines TRBV10-2 with TRBJ1-5, with no clear D. Sequencing input: peripheral blood. The origin of this receptor is a man aged 18 to 29 who had recovered from COVID-19. As DNA, the CDR3 is TGCGCCAGCAGTGATTCGGGTCAGCCCCAGCATTTT. Protein sequence: CASSDSGQPQHF.